These T cell receptor beta chains were read from a single sample in a study of follicular helper T cells after annual influenza vaccination. Here immunoSEQ multiplex PCR was the method, and the copy in TCRdb shows in-frame clones only, minus some. The sample has 5,000 to 6,000 clones; approximately 89% are singletons. This material consisted of CXCR5+ CD38- circulating T follicular helper cells from blood, taken 7 days after influenza vaccination. These receptors came from an adult who received the influenza vaccine. Each CDR3 is given with its conserved first and last residue. The D gene is left open where the match is weak. Size values are once, few and many counts, or a class for expanded clones, and some rows have none.

>NA|NA|TRBV6-1|TRBJ1-1
TGTGCCAGCAGTCCCCCGCTAGAAGATAGGGCTTTCTTT
CASSPPLEDRAFF
>NA|NA|TRBV5-1|TRBJ2-3
TGCGCCAGCAGCTTGGACGGGAGAGTCGCAGATACGCAGTATTTT
CASSLDGRVADTQYF
>NA|NA|TRBV10-1|TRBJ2-7
TGCGCCAGCAGAAGGACGGGAACCTACGAGCAGTACTTC
CASRRTGTYEQYF
>TRBD1|NA|TRBV7-3|TRBJ2-2
TGTGCCAGCAGCATCGGGACAGGGCTCGGGGAGCTGTTTTTT
CASSIGTGLGELFF
>NA|NA|TRBV2|TRBJ2-5
TGTGCCAGCAGCCCGGGACAGTACTTC
CASSPGQYF
>TRBD2|NA|TRBV19|TRBJ2-2
TGTGCCAGTATGGGATGGCGGGAGAGAACTGGGGAGCTGTTTTTT
CASMGWRERTGELFF
>NA|NA|TRBV2|TRBJ1-2
TGTGCCAGCGTACGAGAGACTGGGTATGGCTACACCTTC
CASVRETGYGYTF
>NA|NA|TRBV6-1|TRBJ1-2
TGTGCCAGCAGCAAAAGGGAGGCTAACTATGGCTACACCTTC
CASSKREANYGYTF
>NA|NA|TRBV6-6|TRBJ1-1
TGTGCCAGCAGCTTAACATGGCAGGAGGTGTCTGAAGCTTTCTTT
CASSLTWQEVSEAFF
>NA|NA|TRBV30|TRBJ2-1
TGTGCCTGGAGTTTCAGGACTGGCCGCTCCTACAATGAGCAGTTCTTC
CAWSFRTGRSYNEQFF
>NA|NA|TRBV25-1|TRBJ2-2
TGTGCCAGCAGGACAGTTTCAGGGGAGCTGTTTTTT
CASRTVSGELFF
>NA|NA|TRBV28|TRBJ2-3
TGTGCCAGCAGTTCGAGCCCACAGCTCACAGATACGCAGTATTTT
CASSSSPQLTDTQYF
>NA|NA|TRBV11-2|TRBJ2-1
TGTGCCAGCAAGATCGTAGGGGACTACAATGAGCAGTTCTTC
CASKIVGDYNEQFF
>NA|few|TRBV19|TRBJ1-5
TGTGCCAGTCAGGACTATAGCAATCAGCCCCAGCATTTT
CASQDYSNQPQHF
>NA|NA|TRBV28|TRBJ2-7
TGTGCCAGCAGTTCCCTGGAGGCAGGGGAGACCTACGAGCAGTACTTC
CASSSLEAGETYEQYF